These 16 T cell receptor beta chains share one sample of origin, sequenced in a study of T cell responses to AZD1222 COVID-19 vaccine (dated by TCRdb to the early 2020s). The library was generated by the immunoSEQ multiplex PCR assay. What TCRdb holds here is the immuneACCESS table cut down to in-frame rearrangements. Part of the clones is not present; checked against another copy, under half of the missing clones reflect an unresolved V gene, and the others are unexplained. This sample holds over 95,000 clones; approximately 93% were observed only once. Roughly 4.5% of the sample rests with the top ten. The label giving this sample's time point can be read as: baseline before first vaccination. The material sequenced was peripheral blood, taken on day 0 of AZD1222 vaccination. The receptor set was obtained from an adult in good health.

The rearrangement joins TRBV29-1 to TRBJ2-5, with 12 bases matching TRBD2. V lost 4 bases to trimming and J lost 5 bases; unmatched junction nucleotides: 8. CDR3 length equals 15 residues. Germline CDR1 is SQVTM and CDR2 is ANQGSEA. The CDR3 nucleotides are TGCAGCGTTGTCTGGACTAGCGGGGTTCGGGAGACCCAGTACTTC. This translates into CSVVWTSGVRETQYF.

V usage is TRBV27 and J usage is TRBJ2-2; D is unresolved. The CDR3 runs to 13 residues. Trimming left V 8 bases short and J 2 bases short, with 9 bases between. CDR1 is MNHEY, CDR2 SMNVEV, per germline (reference sequence). This CDR3 reads CASCRVNTGELFF. CDR3 bases: TGTGCCAGCTGTAGGGTCAACACCGGGGAGCTGTTTTTT.

V usage is TRBV27 and J usage is TRBJ2-2; possibly TRBD1 for D (5 bases). The ends were cut back, 2 bases at V and 3 bases at J, with 10 bases in the middle. The CDR3 covers 15 residues. Germline CDR1 MNHEY, CDR2 SMNVEV (reference sequence). In nucleotides, the CDR3 is TGTGCCAGCAGTTTACTGGCCAGGGACACCGGGGAGCTGTTTTTT. As protein: CASSLLARDTGELFF.

This sequence joins TRBV18 and TRBJ1-1; 7 positions agree with TRBD1. Trimming cost V 4 bases and J 0 bases; bases outside gene matches: 2. The CDR3 has 14 amino acids. Germline values: CDR1 KGHSH, CDR2 LQKENI. CDR3 sequence: CASSRTGVNTEAFF. The CDR3, as DNA: TGTGCCAGCTCACGTACAGGGGTGAACACTGAAGCTTTCTTT.

The chain links TRBV12-3 or TRBV12-4 to TRBJ1-1; D is ambiguous. V lost 7 bases and J 1 base, leaving 7 bases between the germline ends. This CDR3 is 12 amino acids long. CDR3 DNA: TGTGCCAGCACGGGAGGGAACACTGAAGCTTTCTTT. This sequence encodes CASTGGNTEAFF.

The chain has TRBV6-4 and TRBJ2-3, with 9 bases fitting TRBD2. Germline lookup yields CDR1 MRHNA and CDR2 SNTAGT. V shed 3 bases, J shed 3 bases, and the junction held 4 bases outside the gene matches. The CDR3 loop spans 15 amino acids. The CDR3 here is CASSESSGGTDTQYF. CDR3 nucleotide sequence: TGTGCCAGCAGTGAGAGTAGCGGGGGTACAGATACGCAGTATTTT.

V is TRBV19 and J is TRBJ1-5; D call uncertain. The CDR3 is made up of 13 amino acids. Germline-derived CDR1 and CDR2 are LNHDA and SQIVND (reference sequence). The V gene lost 5 bases and the J gene lost 1 base, with 6 bases spanning the gap. The CDR3 reads CASSPTSNQPQHF. The CDR3 DNA reads TGTGCCAGTAGTCCGACAAGCAATCAGCCCCAGCATTTT. The complete variable domain, with remaining parts taken from reference TRBV19 and TRBJ1-5, reads DGGITQSPKYLFRKEGQNVTLSCEQNLNHDAMYWYRQDPGQGLRLIYYSQIVNDFQKGDIAEGYSVSREKKESFPLTVTSAQKNPTAFYLCASSPTSNQPQHFGDGTRLSIL.

The chain combines TRBV4-3 with TRBJ2-5; D is possibly TRBD1 or TRBD2 (6 bases each). This CDR3 has 15 amino acids. V was trimmed by 1 base and J by 7 bases, leaving 16 bases between them. CDR1 and CDR2 from the germline V gene are LGHNA and YSLEER. The CDR3 loop is CASSQVIGGGRTQYF. The CDR3 nucleotides read TGCGCCAGCAGCCAAGTCATCGGGGGCGGGCGGACCCAGTACTTC.

The gene calls are TRBV5-1 and TRBJ1-1; no definite D call. In germline, CDR1 is SGHRS, CDR2 YFSETQ. The germline V and J ends were trimmed by 1 base and 5 bases, with 12 bases remaining between them. This CDR3 has 14 residues. DNA for the CDR3: TGCGCCAGCAGCTTGTCTCCAGGAGGGACTGAAGCTTTCTTT. Translated, it gives CASSLSPGGTEAFF. The full variable domain, completed using reference TRBV5-1 and TRBJ1-1, is KAGVTQTPRYLIKTRGQQVTLSCSPISGHRSVSWYQQTPGQGLQFLFEYFSETQRNKGNFPGRFSGRQFSNSRSEMNVSTLELGDSALYLCASSLSPGGTEAFFGQGTRLTVV.

The CDR3 DNA reads as TGTGCCAGCAGTACGCTTGAGCCGGGACAGGGAAGAAATTTTCTCTCCTACGAGCAGTACTTC. This codes for CASSTLEPGQGRNFLSYEQYF. V is TRBV28 and J is TRBJ2-7; 9 bases fit TRBD1. V trimming: 5 bases; J trimming: 0 bases; junction bases outside the gene matches: 23. The CDR3 length is 21 residues. Germline-derived CDR1 and CDR2 are MDHEN and SYDVKM.

Regarding this clone: An end of the junction differs from the germline gene, which may be a read error. V is TRBV12-3 or TRBV12-4 and J is TRBJ2-7, with D possibly being TRBD2 (6 bases). The CDR3 loop spans 13 amino acids. CDR3 loop: CASIAGLRRSPTF. Here the CDR3 DNA reads TGTGCCAGCATTGCGGGGCTGAGAAGATCACCTACCTTC.

In its sample, this clone was seen once. CDR3 sequence: CASSSVGNIRQSKNIQYF. The CDR3 DNA is TGTGCCAGCAGTTCCGTCGGTAACATCAGACAGTCCAAAAACATTCAGTACTTC. The chain joins TRBV6-2 or TRBV6-3 to TRBJ2-4; D is possibly TRBD1 (5 bases). V lost 4 bases to trimming and J lost 2 bases, with 21 bases between them. The V gene's germline CDR1 is MNHEY and CDR2 SVGEGT. CDR3 size: 18 residues.

The rearrangement links TRBV13 to TRBJ2-1, with TRBD1 matching over 8 bases. V gave up 3 bases and J gave up 2 bases; unmatched junction bases: 3. The CDR3 has 15 amino acids. Germline V gives CDR1 PRHDT, CDR2 FYEKMQ (reference sequence). The CDR3 DNA is TGTGCCAGCAGCTTCGGGACAGGTGCCTACAATGAGCAGTTCTTC. Translation gives CASSFGTGAYNEQFF. Based on the CDR3 plus reference TRBV13 and TRBJ2-1, the full variable domain is AAGVIQSPRHLIKEKRETATLKCYPIPRHDTVYWYQQGPGQDPQFLISFYEKMQSDKGSIPDRFSAQQFSDYHSELNMSSLELGDSALYFCASSFGTGAYNEQFFGPGTRLTVL.

The chain joins TRBV4-3 to TRBJ2-1; 10 bases line up with TRBD1. V lost 4 bases and J lost 10; bases outside the gene matches: 4. The CDR3 is made up of 13 amino acids. Germline V gives CDR1 LGHNA, CDR2 YSLEER. CDR3 DNA sequence: TGCGCCAGCAGCCTGGGACAGGGGTACGAGCAGTTCTTC. The encoded protein is CASSLGQGYEQFF.

The chain recombines TRBV19 with TRBJ1-1; 9 bases line up with TRBD1. CDR3 size: 14 residues. The V segment lost 3 bases and the J segment 11 bases; nucleotides outside the gene matches: 10. Germline V gives CDR1 LNHDA, CDR2 SQIVND (reference sequence). For the CDR3, the DNA is TGTGCCAGTAGTATGTCGGACAGGGGAGGGAAGGCTTTCTTT. This encodes CASSMSDRGGKAFF.

A single count supports this clone. This chain joins TRBV24-1 and TRBJ1-2, with D possibly being TRBD1 (5 bases). CDR3 length: 14 residues. The germline V gene encodes CDR1 KGHDR and CDR2 SFDVKD. V dropped 3 bases and J dropped 5 bases, with 12 bases sitting between them. CDR3 sequence: CATSDISGRYGYTF. CDR3 coding DNA: TGTGCCACCAGTGATATTTCAGGGCGGTATGGCTACACCTTC.